This passage covers 11 T cell receptor beta chains from one sample sequenced in a study of identical twins. Using its own MiXCR run on the 5' RACE reads, TCRdb lists one record per CDR3 protein. The sample yields about 490,000 distinct CDR3 sequences, 12% to 15% seen once. The sample was also reused in another study, on yellow fever vaccine responses in identical twins.

Sample: CD4+ T cells sorted from blood. These receptors came from a woman in her late teens or twenties in good health.

This clonotype was seen once. The V gene is TRBV2, the J gene TRBJ2-1, with 9 bases that match TRBD2. This CDR3 contains 15 residues. The germline CDR1 and CDR2 sequences are SNHLY and FYNNEI. The V gene end was trimmed by 3 bases and the J gene end by 7 bases; junction bases not matched to a gene: 7. CDR3 sequence (DNA): TGTGCCAGCAGTGACGAGGCTAGCGGGATGAATGAGCAGTTCTTC. Its translation is CASSDEASGMNEQFF.

This clonotype came up a few times. V is TRBV3-1 and J is TRBJ2-7; 8 nucleotides agree with TRBD2. This CDR3 spans 15 amino acids. Trimming at V came to 1 base and at J to 4 bases, leaving 6 bases not matched to a gene. Germline V gene sequence: CDR1 LGHDT, CDR2 YNNKEL (reference sequence). CDR3 coding DNA: TGTGCCAGCAGCCAAGGTGGGACTAGGCGGTACGAGCAGTACTTC. Its translation is CASSQGGTRRYEQYF.

This chain connects TRBV2 to TRBJ2-7; TRBD1 matches at 8 bases. This CDR3 has 13 amino acids. Germline CDR1 reads SNHLY; CDR2 reads FYNNEI. The trim removed 8 bases at V and 5 bases at J, leaving 8 bases unmatched. CDR3 in amino acids: CASADRVRNEQYV. DNA of the CDR3: TGTGCCAGCGCGGACAGGGTAAGGAACGAGCAGTACGTC.

The gene calls are TRBV12-3 or TRBV12-4 and TRBJ2-3; the D is unclear. The CDR3 contains 14 residues. The V gene lost 6 bases and the J gene lost 4 bases, with 14 bases spanning the gap. The CDR3: CASSPKPESDTQYF. The DNA for the CDR3 is TGTGCCAGCAGCCCCAAGCCAGAATCAGATACGCAGTATTTT.

This rearrangement joins TRBV11-2 to TRBJ2-1; TRBD1 or TRBD2 may be the D gene (5 bases each). The CDR3 loop spans 16 amino acids. V lost 3 bases to trimming and J lost 10 bases, with 22 bases between them. The germline V gene has CDR1 SGHAT and CDR2 FQNNGV. The CDR3 here is CASSFTGTPLVREQFF. The DNA for the CDR3 is TGTGCCAGCAGCTTTACCGGGACGCCTTTAGTTCGAGAGCAGTTCTTC.

This clonotype was counted a few times. V and J are TRBV28 and TRBJ2-7; 8 nucleotides align to TRBD1. This CDR3 contains 15 residues. Germline V lookup: CDR1 MDHEN, CDR2 SYDVKM. V was pared by 5 bases and J by 3 bases, with 9 bases of the junction left unmatched. CDR3: CASSPSGQVLYEQYV. Written as DNA, the CDR3 is TGTGCCAGCAGTCCGTCGGGACAGGTACTCTACGAGCAGTACGTC.

This clonotype was picked up a small number of times. The chain carries TRBV12-3 or TRBV12-4 and TRBJ2-5, with TRBD2 matching over 7 bases. The CDR3 contains 15 residues. V lost 6 bases, J lost 5 bases, and 12 bases stayed unmatched. CDR3 nucleotides: TGTGCCAGCAGCCGATCAGGGTTGGGAGGGGAGACCCAGTACTTC. Translated, it gives CASSRSGLGGETQYF.

This clonotype was seen only a few times. The rearrangement joins TRBV4-1 to TRBJ2-2; D may match TRBD1 or TRBD2 (6 bases each). The germline CDR1 and CDR2 sequences are MGHRA and YSYEKL. V lost 1 base to trimming and J lost 5 bases, with 14 bases between them. The CDR3 runs to 16 residues. CDR3 in DNA: TGCGCCAGCAGCCAAGTAGGGGGGCCTCGAACCGGGGAGCTGTTTTTT. It translates to CASSQVGGPRTGELFF.

V usage is TRBV3-1 and J usage is TRBJ2-7; 12 bases match TRBD2. The J segment lost 4 bases and the V segment lost 0 bases, leaving 4 bases of the junction unmatched. Germline V gene lookup returns CDR1 LGHDT and CDR2 YNNKEL (reference sequence). The CDR3 loop spans 16 amino acids. This CDR3 is CASSQERLAGVYEQYF. The CDR3 DNA is TGTGCCAGCAGCCAAGAGCGACTAGCGGGAGTATACGAGCAGTACTTC.

This clonotype was seen a handful of times. The chain carries TRBV5-1 and TRBJ2-3, with D perhaps matching TRBD2 (5 bases). Germline-derived CDR1 and CDR2 are SGHRS and YFSETQ. V was pared by 4 bases and J by 3 bases, with 15 bases between. The CDR3 loop spans 15 amino acids. The CDR3 loop is CASSPMTGETDTQYF. The CDR3 DNA follows: TGCGCCAGCAGCCCCATGACCGGGGAAACAGATACGCAGTATTTT.

This clonotype was counted at least ten times. The chain has TRBV14 and TRBJ2-1; D remains unclear. This CDR3 spans 11 amino acids. Trimming shortened V by 4 bases and J by 9 bases, and 7 bases separated the two germline ends. Germline CDR1 and CDR2: SGHDN and FVKESK. CDR3 coding DNA: TGTGCCAGCAGCCGGGAAATTGAGCAGTTCTTC. Amino acid sequence: CASSREIEQFF. Based on the CDR3 plus reference TRBV14 and TRBJ2-1, the full variable domain is EAGVTQFPSHSVIEKGQTVTLRCDPISGHDNLYWYRRVMGKEIKFLLHFVKESKQDESGMPNNRFLAERTGGTYSTLKVQPAELEDSGVYFCASSREIEQFFGPGTRLTVL.